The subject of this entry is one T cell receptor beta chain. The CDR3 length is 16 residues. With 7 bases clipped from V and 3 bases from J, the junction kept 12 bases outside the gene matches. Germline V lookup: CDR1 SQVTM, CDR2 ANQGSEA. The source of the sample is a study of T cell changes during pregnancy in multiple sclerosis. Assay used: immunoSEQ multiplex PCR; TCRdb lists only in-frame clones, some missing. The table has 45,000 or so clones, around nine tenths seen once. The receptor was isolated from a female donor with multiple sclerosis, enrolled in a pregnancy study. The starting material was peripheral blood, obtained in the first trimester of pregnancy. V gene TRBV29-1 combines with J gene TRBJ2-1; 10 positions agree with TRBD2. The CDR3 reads CSAQGLAGGIYNEQFF. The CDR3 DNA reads TGCAGCGCCCAGGGGTTAGCGGGGGGCATCTACAATGAGCAGTTCTTC.